The 26 T cell receptor beta chains below all came from one sample that was sequenced in a study of cytomegalovirus exposure and HLA in healthy donors. Use of 60 Vbeta and 13 Jbeta primers characterized the PCR. Produced via immunoSEQ multiplex PCR; TCRdb's table is partial and in-frame only. The sample contains about 160,000 clones, less than 90% of which appear only once. The specimen sequenced was PBMCs. These receptors came from a male donor in good health and CMV-seropositive.

V gene TRBV27 combines with J gene TRBJ2-7; TRBD2 matches 7 bases. CDR3 size: 15 residues. Trimming removed 2 bases from V and 0 bases from J; junction bases left unmatched: 4. Germline CDR1 MNHEY, CDR2 SMNVEV (reference sequence). CDR3 sequence reads: CASSLTGGNSYEQYF. The CDR3 DNA sequence: TGTGCCAGCAGTTTAACGGGGGGTAACTCCTACGAGCAGTACTTC.

The chain carries TRBV19 and TRBJ2-5, with 9 bases matching TRBD1. Unmatched junction bases numbered 2, after V lost 8 bases and J lost 1 base. The CDR3 has 13 amino acids. Germline V CDR1 and CDR2: LNHDA, SQIVND (reference sequence). The CDR3 spells CASGDRAQETQYF. DNA for the CDR3: TGTGCCAGTGGGGACAGGGCCCAAGAGACCCAGTACTTC.

The chain carries TRBV19 and TRBJ2-5; 7 bases match TRBD1. Germline loops: CDR1 LNHDA, CDR2 SQIVND (reference sequence). CDR3 length: 13 amino acids. V was pared by 7 bases and J by 2 bases, with 4 bases of the junction left unmatched. CDR3 amino acids: CASTDRDQETQYF. In DNA form, the CDR3 reads TGTGCCAGTACCGACAGGGATCAAGAGACCCAGTACTTC.

V gene TRBV11-3 combines with J gene TRBJ1-5; D uncertain. Trimming pared 3 bases from V and 5 bases from J, leaving 8 bases between. The CDR3 consists of 13 residues. From germline, CDR1 is SGHNT and CDR2 YENEEA. CDR3 region: CASSFTRDQPQHF. The CDR3 DNA reads as TGTGCCAGCAGCTTTACTAGGGATCAGCCCCAGCATTTT.

The rearrangement uses TRBV13 and TRBJ2-5; 7 positions match TRBD1. The J call is in doubt because the DNA end fits TRBJ2-7 better. Germline CDR1 is PRHDT and CDR2 is FYEKMQ (reference sequence). The CDR3 covers 14 residues. The CDR3 region has the DNA TGTGCCAGCAGCGTGTCCGGGACAGCCTACGAGCAGTACTTC. Translation: CASSVSGTAYEQYF.

Here the CDR3 DNA reads TGTGCCACCAACGGGAAAAAACCCTACGAGCAGTACTTC. This codes for CATNGKKPYEQYF. This sequence joins TRBV6-5 and TRBJ2-7; perhaps TRBD2 as D (5 bases). V was clipped by 10 bases and J by 2 bases, with 15 bases between them. CDR3 size: 13 residues. CDR1 and CDR2 (germline): MNHEY, SVGAGI.

This sequence joins TRBV6-1 and TRBJ2-1; D is uncertain. Germline V CDR1 and CDR2: MNHNS, SASEGT. This CDR3 comprises 15 residues. V was clipped by 4 bases and J by 0 bases, with 10 bases between them. As DNA, the CDR3 is TGTGCCAGCAGTGTTACCGCTAGCTCCTACAATGAGCAGTTCTTC. It yields the protein CASSVTASSYNEQFF.

The chain joins TRBV5-1 to TRBJ2-1; the D gene is possibly TRBD2 (6 bases). The CDR3 loop spans 14 amino acids. CDR1 and CDR2 from the germline V gene are SGHRS and YFSETQ. Trimming stripped 7 bases from V and 7 bases from J, with 18 bases between. CDR3 loop: CASRSGVIENEQFF. The CDR3 coding sequence is TGCGCCAGCCGCTCGGGGGTAATAGAAAATGAGCAGTTCTTC.

CDR3 sequence: CSVEVQRGLSYEQYF. CDR3 coding DNA: TGCAGCGTTGAAGTTCAGCGGGGGCTCTCCTACGAGCAGTACTTC. The rearrangement links TRBV29-1 to TRBJ2-7; TRBD2 matches at 8 bases. The CDR3 has 15 residues. Unmatched junction bases numbered 5, after V lost 1 base and J lost 0 bases. The germline gives CDR1 SQVTM, CDR2 ANQGSEA.

This clone was observed a few times. The chain recombines TRBV7-9 with TRBJ2-1; D uncertain. Germline V gene lookup returns CDR1 SEHNR and CDR2 FQNEAQ (reference sequence). With 1 base removed from V and 9 bases from J, the gap between germline ends came to 7 bases. The CDR3 sequence is 12 residues long. Here the CDR3 DNA reads TGTGCCAGCAGCTTAGGACGGAGTGAGCAGTTCTTC. Translating it yields CASSLGRSEQFF.

V usage is TRBV6-1 and J usage is TRBJ2-1; the match to TRBD1 covers 11 bases. J gave up 8 bases and V 3 bases, and 9 bases lay outside the gene matches. Looked up from germline, CDR1 is MNHNS and CDR2 is SASEGT. This CDR3 spans 16 amino acids. DNA for the CDR3: TGTGCCAGCAGTGATCGGACAGGGGGCGCGGGCCATGAGCAGTTCTTC. It specifies CASSDRTGGAGHEQFF.

This chain connects TRBV11-3 to TRBJ2-5; 10 bases are a match to TRBD2. CDR1 SGHNT and CDR2 YENEEA come from the germline V gene. This CDR3 region has 16 residues. J gave up 5 bases and V 6 bases, and 12 bases lay outside the gene matches. The CDR3 DNA reads TGTGCCAGCAGTAAAGGTTCTAGCGGGAGTCTTGAGACCCAGTACTTC. Translated: CASSKGSSGSLETQYF.

This clone was recorded a few times. The chain is built from TRBV19 and TRBJ2-1; TRBD1 agrees at 9 bases. This CDR3 has 16 residues. V was clipped by 5 bases and J by 2 bases; unmatched bases: 7. CDR1 and CDR2 (germline): LNHDA, SQIVND (reference sequence). CDR3 nucleotides: TGTGCCAGTAGTGTAAACAGGGGGCTCCCCTACAATGAGCAGTTCTTC. Translating gives CASSVNRGLPYNEQFF.

The sample holds a few counts of this clone. The chain uses TRBV5-4 and TRBJ1-1, with D maybe TRBD1 (6 bases). V dropped 1 base and J dropped 12 bases, with 10 bases sitting between them. The CDR3 has 11 amino acids. CDR1 and CDR2 from the germline V gene are SGHNT and YYREEE (reference sequence). The CDR3 region is CASSLNRDSFF. The DNA for the CDR3 is TGTGCCAGCAGCTTGAACAGGGATTCTTTCTTT.

The V and J genes are TRBV7-2 and TRBJ2-7; 9 bases are shared with TRBD1. This CDR3 is built from 14 residues. With 0 bases clipped from V and 6 bases from J, the junction kept 3 bases outside the gene matches. Germline CDR1 reads SGHTA; CDR2 reads FQGNSA. DNA for the CDR3: TGTGCCAGCAGCTTAGCGGGACAGGGCTCCGAGCAGTACTTC. Protein: CASSLAGQGSEQYF.

This clone has a handful of counts. V gene TRBV5-5 combines with J gene TRBJ2-1; D might be TRBD1 (6 bases). V was shortened by 0 bases and J by 0 bases, with 13 bases between the two germline ends. The CDR3 runs 17 residues. Germline values: CDR1 SGHKS, CDR2 YYEKEE (reference sequence). The CDR3 spells CASSLAGQLASYNEQFF. DNA for the CDR3: TGTGCCAGCAGCTTGGCAGGACAGCTGGCCTCCTACAATGAGCAGTTCTTC.

V and J are TRBV5-4 and TRBJ2-7, with TRBD2 matching over 9 bases. The CDR3 extends over 15 amino acids. Germline values: CDR1 SGHNT, CDR2 YYREEE (reference sequence). The J segment lost 2 bases and the V segment lost 0 bases, leaving 3 bases of the junction unmatched. Here the CDR3 DNA reads TGTGCCAGCAGCTTGGAAGCGGGAGGACCCTACGAGCAGTACTTC. It translates to CASSLEAGGPYEQYF.

The chain combines TRBV9 with TRBJ2-7; a weak D match, TRBD2 (6 bases). The V end was cut by 0 bases, the J end by 1 base, with 11 bases between. The CDR3 sequence is 15 residues long. Germline V CDR1 and CDR2: SGDLS, YYNGEE. CDR3 protein: CASSVGGDSSYEQYF. CDR3 nucleotides: TGTGCCAGCAGCGTAGGCGGGGACTCATCCTACGAGCAGTACTTC.

The V gene is TRBV18, the J gene TRBJ1-4; 7 bases fit TRBD1. V gave up 3 bases and J gave up 7 bases; unmatched junction bases: 5. CDR1 and CDR2 from the germline V gene are KGHSH and LQKENI. This CDR3 is 14 amino acids long. CDR3 residues: CASSPPTGSEKLFF. CDR3 sequence (DNA): TGTGCCAGCTCACCCCCGACAGGGAGTGAAAAACTGTTTTTT.

Of note for this clone: The germline gene is not matched at one end of the junction; a read error may be the cause. This rearrangement joins TRBV7-9 to TRBJ2-7; TRBD2 agrees at 10 bases. The CDR3 is 18 amino acids. The germline gives CDR1 SEHNR, CDR2 FQNEAQ (reference sequence). The CDR3 DNA reads TGTTCCAGCAGCTTGGGGACCTTATGGACTAGCGGCTCCTACGAGCAGTACTTC. It encodes CSSSLGTLWTSGSYEQYF.

The CDR3 DNA follows: TGTGCCAGCAGCCTCTCCGGGACTAGCGGGAGGGCCTTAAACGAGCAGTACTTC. Translation: CASSLSGTSGRALNEQYF. The chain joins TRBV11-2 to TRBJ2-7; TRBD2 aligns across 16 bases. Germline CDR1 is SGHAT and CDR2 is FQNNGV. Trimming at V came to 5 bases and at J to 5 bases, leaving 12 bases not matched to a gene. The CDR3 spans 18 residues.

The chain uses TRBV5-4 and TRBJ2-7, with a possible D match to TRBD1 (5 bases). V was cut by 0 bases and J by 4 bases, with 11 bases left in between. Germline CDR1 and CDR2: SGHNT and YYREEE (reference sequence). The CDR3 sequence is 14 residues long. The CDR3 is CASSLAQGRYEQYF. In DNA form, the CDR3 reads TGTGCCAGCAGCTTGGCCCAGGGTAGGTACGAGCAGTACTTC.

This clone has just one count. The rearrangement links TRBV4-2 to TRBJ1-2; TRBD1 is a possible D gene (6 bases). Trimming removed 0 bases at V and 2 bases at J, with 19 bases between. Germline-derived CDR1 and CDR2 are LGHNA and YNFKEQ. There are 18 residues in the CDR3. DNA for the CDR3: TGTGCCAGCAGCCAAGAATACGTACCAGGGGAATTAAACTATGGCTACACCTTC. Translated: CASSQEYVPGELNYGYTF.

The V call is TRBV7-8, the J call TRBJ2-2, with TRBD2 matching over 7 bases. There are 16 residues in the CDR3. CDR1 is SGHVS, CDR2 FQNEAQ, per germline. V shed 5 bases and J 3 bases; nucleotides not matched to a gene: 9. CDR3 region: CASSRKGGSDTGELFF. The CDR3, as DNA: TGTGCCAGCAGCCGTAAGGGCGGGAGCGACACCGGGGAGCTGTTTTTT.

The chain is built from TRBV2 and TRBJ2-2; TRBD2 agrees at 9 bases. CDR1 is SNHLY and CDR2 is FYNNEI in the germline V gene. With V trimmed by 5 bases and J by 2 bases, 3 bases remained unmatched. This CDR3 spans 15 amino acids. The CDR3 sequence is CASSRTSANTGELFF. In DNA form, the CDR3 reads TGTGCCAGCAGTCGGACTAGCGCAAACACCGGGGAGCTGTTTTTT.

The chain recombines TRBV27 with TRBJ2-2; D remains ambiguous. CDR3 size: 15 residues. Per the germline V gene, CDR1 is MNHEY and CDR2 is SMNVEV (reference sequence). Deletions cut 2 bases from V and 0 bases from J, with 7 bases between. In nucleotides, the CDR3 is TGTGCCAGCAGTTTAATGGCAGCGAACACCGGGGAGCTGTTTTTT. Its protein product is CASSLMAANTGELFF.